This entry features one T cell receptor (beta chain) sequence. Authors' processing steps: Scientists estimated how many nucleated cells there were by amplifying reference gene primers. This table comes from immunoSEQ multiplex PCR, and its TCRdb copy is limited to in-frame clones, with some not included. Clone size and V and J calls were adopted from that table, with D and trimming inferred from the DNA. The table records 100,000 or so clones, around 94% of them present only once. Germline V CDR1 and CDR2: KGHDR, SFDVKD. The CDR3 consists of 16 residues. Trimming took off 4 bases at V and 1 base at J, with 12 bases between the two ends. The sample is drawn from a study of blood T cell repertoires in COVID-19. The overall study: Both acute and convalescent COVID-19 samples were obtained from the United States, Italy and Spain. PBMCs, B-cell-depleted T cells, or T cells were the source of the cDNA or gDNA that made up the material.

This chain joins TRBV24-1 and TRBJ2-2; D is perhaps TRBD2 (7 bases). The source is a woman aged 60-75 years with active COVID-19. Sequencing was done on a sample of peripheral blood. The chain's CDR3 is CATSDWGGQNTGELFF. As DNA, the CDR3 is TGTGCCACCAGTGACTGGGGGGGGCAGAACACCGGGGAGCTGTTTTTT.